Presented here are 25 T cell receptor beta chains from one specimen sequenced in a study of blood T cell repertoires in COVID-19. The assay was immunoSEQ multiplex PCR, and TCRdb's table has in-frame clones only and misses some. The sample lists more than 300,000 clones, 87% seen once, with 10% in the top ten. Sequencing input: peripheral blood. These receptors originate from a young woman with COVID-19, enrolled during active disease.

The chain carries TRBV10-3 and TRBJ2-3; D perhaps matches TRBD1 (7 bases). Germline V lookup: CDR1 ENHRY, CDR2 SYGVKD. V lost 4 bases and J 0 bases, leaving 20 bases between the germline ends. This CDR3 spans 18 amino acids. This CDR3 reads CAISGRETGVKSTDTQYF. CDR3 DNA sequence: TGTGCCATCAGTGGGAGGGAAACAGGGGTGAAGAGCACAGATACGCAGTATTTT.

The chain links TRBV14 to TRBJ2-1, with 10 bases matching TRBD1. Trimming at V came to 7 bases and at J to 7 bases, leaving 4 bases not matched to a gene. The CDR3 totals 13 residues. CDR1 and CDR2 (germline): SGHDN, FVKESK. The CDR3 nucleotides are TGTGCCAGCAACCCGGACAGGGGGAATGAGCAGTTCTTC. Its translation is CASNPDRGNEQFF.

This clone was detected only once. The chain has TRBV12-3 or TRBV12-4 and TRBJ2-7; no firm D call. This CDR3 has 11 amino acids. Trimming took off 6 bases at V and 7 bases at J, with 10 bases between the two ends. The CDR3 nucleotides read TGTGCCAGCAGCGACAAACGGGAGCAGTACTTC. This codes for CASSDKREQYF.

V usage is TRBV2 and J usage is TRBJ1-1; 9 bases line up with TRBD1. Germline V gene data show CDR1 as SNHLY and CDR2 as FYNNEI. The CDR3 extends over 16 amino acids. Losses at the gene ends were 4 bases for V and 1 base for J; bases not matched to a gene: 7. CDR3 sequence: CASSGWTGARNTEAFF. CDR3 DNA: TGTGCCAGCAGTGGGTGGACAGGGGCTAGGAACACTGAAGCTTTCTTT. Supplemented by reference TRBV2 and TRBJ1-1, the full variable domain reads EPEVTQTPSHQVTQMGQEVILRCVPISNHLYFYWYRQILGQKVEFLVSFYNNEISEKSEIFDDQFSVERPDGSNFTLKIRSTKLEDSAMYFCASSGWTGARNTEAFFGQGTRLTVV.

This chain links TRBV7-9 with TRBJ1-2; D is undetermined. The germline V gene has CDR1 SEHNR and CDR2 FQNEAQ (reference sequence). V lost 5 bases and J 6 bases, leaving 10 bases between the germline ends. The CDR3 runs 12 residues. CDR3 bases: TGTGCCAGCAGCAAGGGAGGAGATGGCTACACCTTC. Amino acids: CASSKGGDGYTF.

The rearrangement joins TRBV6-5 to TRBJ1-1; D possibly corresponds to TRBD1 (5 bases). Germline CDR1 MNHEY, CDR2 SVGAGI. This CDR3 comprises 15 residues. V lost 6 bases to trimming and J lost 0 bases, with 14 bases between them. The CDR3 bases are TGTGCCAGCAGCCGCCGAAGGGGCGTGAACACTGAAGCTTTCTTT. Amino acids: CASSRRRGVNTEAFF.

The sample holds a few counts of this clone. The V gene is TRBV5-1, the J gene TRBJ2-7; TRBD2 aligns across 7 bases. CDR1 SGHRS and CDR2 YFSETQ come from the germline V gene. The CDR3 is made up of 13 amino acids. Trimming cost V 7 bases and J 6 bases; bases outside gene matches: 10. In DNA, the CDR3 is TGCGCCAGCTCCCGGGGCGGGAGCTTCGAGCAGTACTTC. It encodes CASSRGGSFEQYF.

This chain uses TRBV2 with TRBJ1-5; possibly TRBD1 for D (5 bases). Germline-derived CDR1 and CDR2 are SNHLY and FYNNEI. V was clipped by 7 bases and J by 7 bases, with 17 bases between them. CDR3 length: 14 residues. CDR3 loop: CASTPERGGQPQHF. For the CDR3, the DNA is TGTGCCAGCACCCCGGAGAGGGGAGGACAGCCCCAGCATTTT.

The rearrangement uses TRBV6-5 and TRBJ2-2, with TRBD1 identical over 10 bases. The J segment lost 7 bases and the V segment lost 7 bases, leaving 6 bases of the junction unmatched. The CDR3 loop spans 14 amino acids. CDR1 MNHEY and CDR2 SVGAGI come from the germline V gene. The CDR3 sequence is CASNRDRGFGELFF. In nucleotides, the CDR3 is TGTGCCAGCAATCGGGACAGGGGATTCGGGGAGCTGTTTTTT.

The chain carries TRBV29-1 and TRBJ2-5, with D perhaps TRBD2 (5 bases). This CDR3 comprises 13 residues. Germline V gene lookup returns CDR1 SQVTM and CDR2 ANQGSEA. Trimming left V 3 bases short and J 4 bases short, with 12 bases between. CDR3 in amino acids: CSVEGGRGETQYF. The CDR3 coding sequence is TGCAGCGTTGAGGGTGGACGGGGAGAGACCCAGTACTTC.

The chain is built from TRBV28 and TRBJ1-1; 9 nucleotides align to TRBD1. V was clipped by 5 bases and J by 4 bases; unmatched bases: 8. The CDR3 is 15 amino acids. Germline CDR1 and CDR2: MDHEN and SYDVKM. The CDR3 protein is CASSGQGWLSTEAFF. CDR3 in DNA: TGTGCCAGCAGTGGACAGGGGTGGTTGAGCACTGAAGCTTTCTTT.

The V and J genes are TRBV7-9 and TRBJ1-1, with 9 bases that match TRBD1. Germline lookup yields CDR1 SEHNR and CDR2 FQNEAQ (reference sequence). The CDR3 has 13 residues. V lost 7 bases and J lost 4; bases outside the gene matches: 4. The CDR3 region has the DNA TGTGCCAGCATAGGACAGGGGCCCACTGAAGCTTTCTTT. Its protein is CASIGQGPTEAFF.

CDR3 DNA: TGTGCCAGCACTCCCGTCCGGCGGGAGGGCCGGGAGCAGTTCTTC. This translates into CASTPVRREGREQFF. The chain is built from TRBV7-9 and TRBJ2-1; 9 bases are shared with TRBD2. The CDR3 is 15 amino acids. V lost 7 bases, J lost 10 bases, and 14 bases stayed unmatched. Germline V gives CDR1 SEHNR, CDR2 FQNEAQ (reference sequence). The variable domain in full, completed from reference TRBV7-9 and TRBJ2-1, reads DTGVSQNPRHKITKRGQNVTFRCDPISEHNRLYWYRQTLGQGPEFLTYFQNEAQLEKSRLLSDRFSAERPKGSFSTLEIQRTEQGDSAMYLCASTPVRREGREQFFGPGTRLTVL.

The CDR3 DNA reads TGTGCCAGCAGCCTCCAGGGCTATAATTCACCCCTCCACTTT. Its protein is CASSLQGYNSPLHF. The chain joins TRBV11-2 to TRBJ1-6, with D possibly matching TRBD1 (5 bases). The CDR3 totals 14 residues. With 5 bases removed from V and 3 bases from J, the gap between germline ends came to 8 bases. Germline V gives CDR1 SGHAT, CDR2 FQNNGV.

The chain employs TRBV18 and TRBJ2-5; D perhaps matches TRBD1 (6 bases). Germline values: CDR1 KGHSH, CDR2 LQKENI. The CDR3 is 14 amino acids. Trimming left V 4 bases short and J 0 bases short, with 9 bases between. The CDR3 reads CASSRRDNQETQYF. In nucleotides, the CDR3 is TGTGCCAGCTCACGAAGGGACAACCAAGAGACCCAGTACTTC.

The J gene is TRBJ2-5, the V gene TRBV9, with 8 bases matching TRBD2. The CDR3 spans 18 residues. The germline gives CDR1 SGDLS, CDR2 YYNGEE. V shed 3 bases and J 0 bases; nucleotides not matched to a gene: 13. The CDR3 coding sequence is TGTGCCAGCAGCGCCGGCCGAGACGTAGCGGGGTACCAAGAGACCCAGTACTTC. Its protein is CASSAGRDVAGYQETQYF. Full variable domain (rest looked up from reference TRBV9 and TRBJ2-5): DSGVTQTPKHLITATGQRVTLRCSPRSGDLSVYWYQQSLDQGLQFLIQYYNGEERAKGNILERFSAQQFPDLHSELNLSSLELGDSALYFCASSAGRDVAGYQETQYFGPGTRLLVL.

This clone has only one observation. This rearrangement joins TRBV4-3 to TRBJ2-3; 10 nucleotides align to TRBD2. V gave up 3 bases and J gave up 2 bases; unmatched junction bases: 11. The germline CDR1 and CDR2 sequences are LGHNA and YSLEER. The CDR3 totals 18 residues. The CDR3 sequence: CASSHYPGLATNTDTQYF. CDR3 sequence (DNA): TGCGCCAGCAGCCATTATCCGGGACTAGCGACGAACACAGATACGCAGTATTTT.

The chain recombines TRBV2 with TRBJ2-7; 10 bases fit TRBD1. This CDR3 has 14 residues. Germline values: CDR1 SNHLY, CDR2 FYNNEI. The junction had 9 bases not matched to a gene; V was cut back by 7 bases and J by 6 bases. The CDR3 DNA is TGTGCCAGCAACCCCCGACAGGGGGCTCGCGAGCAGTACTTC. This codes for CASNPRQGAREQYF.

This sequence joins TRBV9 and TRBJ2-7, with TRBD2 matching 8 bases. Germline V gene lookup returns CDR1 SGDLS and CDR2 YYNGEE. The CDR3 consists of 14 residues. The V gene end was trimmed by 4 bases and the J gene end by 6 bases; junction bases not matched to a gene: 9. CDR3 amino acids: CASSTGTSAREQYF. CDR3 DNA: TGTGCCAGCAGCACCGGGACTAGTGCGCGCGAGCAGTACTTC.

The V call is TRBV30, the J call TRBJ2-5; perhaps TRBD2 as D (5 bases). V was clipped by 4 bases and J by 2 bases, with 8 bases between them. Germline-derived CDR1 and CDR2 are GTSNPN and SVGIG (reference sequence). The CDR3 extends over 12 amino acids. DNA for the CDR3: TGTGCCTGGAACAGCGGACAAGAGACCCAGTACTTC. It codes for CAWNSGQETQYF.

This rearrangement joins TRBV9 to TRBJ2-2; a possible D gene is TRBD2 (5 bases). The CDR3 runs to 16 residues. Trimming shortened V by 4 bases and J by 2 bases, and 15 bases separated the two germline ends. The germline V gene encodes CDR1 SGDLS and CDR2 YYNGEE. The CDR3 nucleotides are TGTGCCAGCAGCCACGCCCGGACTCTTAACACCGGGGAGCTGTTTTTT. Translated: CASSHARTLNTGELFF. Full variable domain (missing parts from reference TRBV9 and TRBJ2-2): DSGVTQTPKHLITATGQRVTLRCSPRSGDLSVYWYQQSLDQGLQFLIQYYNGEERAKGNILERFSAQQFPDLHSELNLSSLELGDSALYFCASSHARTLNTGELFFGEGSRLTVL.

The chain couples TRBV27 to TRBJ1-2; 10 nucleotides agree with TRBD1. The germline V gene encodes CDR1 MNHEY and CDR2 SMNVEV (reference sequence). This CDR3 has 16 amino acids. J was trimmed by 7 bases and V by 0 bases; bases with no gene match: 8. DNA for the CDR3: TGTGCCAGCAGTTTATCGAATTACCGGGACAGGGGTGGCTACACCTTC. Translating it yields CASSLSNYRDRGGYTF.

V gene TRBV4-1 combines with J gene TRBJ2-7; D is undetermined. Germline CDR1 is MGHRA and CDR2 is YSYEKL. V was pared by 1 base and J by 0 bases, with 7 bases between. The CDR3 contains 14 residues. The CDR3 DNA follows: TGCGCCAGCAGCCAAGCTAAATCCTCCTACGAGCAGTACTTC. Protein sequence: CASSQAKSSYEQYF.

This chain links TRBV7-2 with TRBJ2-7, with 9 bases matching TRBD2. The CDR3 extends over 16 amino acids. V was clipped by 1 base and J by 4 bases; unmatched bases: 8. Germline V gene lookup returns CDR1 SGHTA and CDR2 FQGNSA. The CDR3 bases are TGTGCCAGCAGCTTAGGTTCTAGCGGGACGATATACGAGCAGTACTTC. Encoded protein: CASSLGSSGTIYEQYF.

This clone was picked up one time. Here the CDR3 reads CASSPRTVYGYTF. CDR3 bases: TGTGCCAGCAGTCCCAGGACAGTCTATGGCTACACCTTC. The chain joins TRBV28 to TRBJ1-2; tentatively, D is TRBD1 (6 bases). This CDR3 region has 13 residues. Germline V gene sequence: CDR1 MDHEN, CDR2 SYDVKM. V lost 5 bases to trimming and J lost 4 bases, with 11 bases between them.